This TCR beta chain was obtained from a study of shared clonotypes between healthy human individuals. Study results and caveats: Clonotypes shared by all four donors outscored non-shared clonotypes in generation probability. With few donors, the genetic and exposure-history diversity represented was limited.

A word on this clone: Its specificity is not known.

Generated by immunoSEQ multiplex PCR, the TCRdb table keeps only in-frame clones and is missing some. The sample lists approximately 2.5 million clones, roughly 93% seen once, with roughly 0.39% in the top ten. It was into CD45RA+ naive and CD45RA-negative memory subsets that the CD4+ cells were split. Input material: naive CD4+ T cells from PBMCs. Subset: CD45RA+ positively selected. This TCR came from a man aged 18 to 29 in good health. Some clones in this sample may be carry-over from other donors' samples.

The CDR3, as DNA: TGTGCCAGCAGTTCCCCACGGAGTAAAGAGACCCAGTACTTC. It is translated as CASSSPRSKETQYF. The rearrangement joins TRBV28 to TRBJ2-5; no definite D call. Germline CDR1 reads MDHEN; CDR2 reads SYDVKM. V lost 4 bases to trimming and J lost 3 bases, with 12 bases between them. This CDR3 spans 14 amino acids.